This T cell receptor beta chain was documented in a study of blood T cell repertoires in COVID-19. The wider study: Sample material is recorded as cDNA or gDNA derived from T cells, B-cell-depleted T cells, or PBMCs.

Original data processing: The assay estimated nucleated cells by amplifying reference gene primers. Using immunoSEQ multiplex PCR, the repertoire was profiled, and TCRdb retains in-frame clones only, with some absent. V, J and clone size are taken as reported in that table, and D and trimming were inferred from the DNA itself. The sample records about 82,000 clones, about four fifths being singletons. V dropped 2 bases and J dropped 8 bases, with 7 bases sitting between them. CDR3 length equals 13 residues. This TCR was sampled from a woman aged 40 to 55 with active or convalescent COVID-19. The source material was peripheral blood. The V gene is TRBV12-3 or TRBV12-4, the J gene TRBJ1-6; tentatively, D is TRBD1 (6 bases). The CDR3 DNA sequence: TGTGCCAGCAGTTTAAACAGGGATTCACCCCTCCACTTT. Its protein product is CASSLNRDSPLHF.